This T cell receptor (beta chain) was captured in a study of stem cell transplantation in POMP-related autoinflammatory disease. Study-wide context: Hypothesis: faulty thymoproteasomes impair CD8+ T-cell selection, skewing TRB repertoires. Before transplant: CD4+ naive skewing, low CD8+ proportions, reduced cytokine secretion. General study findings and limits: Patients with PRAID showed a restricted number of unique TRB V-J gene pairings.

CDR1 is SEHNR, CDR2 FQNEAQ, per germline (reference sequence). There are 15 residues in the CDR3. V shed 11 bases, J shed 7 bases, and the junction held 14 bases outside the gene matches. A word on this clone: Its antigen remains unidentified.

Sequencing used immunoSEQ multiplex PCR; TCRdb keeps in-frame clones, though not all of them. The sample yields about 8,600 clones, 80% to 90% seen once. The sequence was obtained from a human patient with POMP-related autoinflammation and immune dysregulation (PRAID). T cells may partly derive from the graft donor. Sequences were derived from CD8+ T cells from PBMCs, sampled after stem cell transplantation. This chain uses TRBV7-9 with TRBJ2-1; TRBD1 matches at 10 bases. The CDR3 here is CAGSRWDRGYNEQFF. Written as DNA, the CDR3 is TGTGCCGGAAGTCGTTGGGACAGGGGTTATAATGAGCAGTTCTTC.